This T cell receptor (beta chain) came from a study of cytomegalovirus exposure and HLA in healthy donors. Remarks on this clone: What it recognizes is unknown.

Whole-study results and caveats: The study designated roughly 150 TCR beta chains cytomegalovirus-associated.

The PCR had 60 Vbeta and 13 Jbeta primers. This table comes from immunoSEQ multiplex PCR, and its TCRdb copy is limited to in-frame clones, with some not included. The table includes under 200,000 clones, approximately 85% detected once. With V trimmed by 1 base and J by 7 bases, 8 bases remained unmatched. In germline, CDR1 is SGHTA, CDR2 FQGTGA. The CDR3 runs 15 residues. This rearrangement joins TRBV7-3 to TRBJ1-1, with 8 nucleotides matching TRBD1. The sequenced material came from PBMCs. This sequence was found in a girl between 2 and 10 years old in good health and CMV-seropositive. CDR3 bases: TGTGCCAGCAGCTTAAAATCCCAGGGGGCGCATGAAGCTTTCTTT. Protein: CASSLKSQGAHEAFF. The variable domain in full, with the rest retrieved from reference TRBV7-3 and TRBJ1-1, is GAGVSQTPSNKVTEKGKYVELRCDPISGHTALYWYRQSLGQGPEFLIYFQGTGAADDSGLPNDRFFAVRPEGSVSTLKIQRTERGDSAVYLCASSLKSQGAHEAFFGQGTRLTVV.